These T cell receptor beta chains were read from a single sample in a study of blood T cell repertoires in COVID-19. The method was immunoSEQ multiplex PCR; TCRdb's version includes in-frame clones alone and lacks a portion of them. The data show 200,000 or so clones, approximately 90% seen once. The sequencing sample was made of PBMCs or T cells enriched from blood (not recorded which). These receptors all come from a woman under 30 in a cohort exposed to, infected with or recovered from COVID-19 (not recorded which). Both conserved end residues are part of each CDR3. Each record gives: clone size, D gene, J gene, V gene, CDR3 protein, CDR3 DNA. A D gene is named only where the DNA matches it firmly. Clone size is not always given. Where it is, it says once, few, many or a class for expanded clones.

>-|-|TRBJ1-2|TRBV28
CAIPQGNYGYTF
TGTGCCATTCCCCAGGGGAACTATGGCTACACCTTC
>-|-|TRBJ1-1|TRBV7-9
CASSLRTVNTEAFF
TGTGCCAGCAGCTTAAGGACAGTGAACACTGAAGCTTTCTTT
>once|TRBD2|TRBJ2-1|TRBV27
CASSLSTSGRNQGQFF
TGTGCCAGCAGTTTATCGACTAGCGGGAGGAACCAAGGGCAGTTCTTC
>-|TRBD1|TRBJ1-2|TRBV6-5
CASRIRDREGYTF
TGTGCCAGCAGGATCCGGGACAGGGAAGGCTACACCTTC
>-|-|TRBJ2-7|TRBV6-5
CASSYSRGGTPREQYF
TGTGCCAGCAGTTACTCGAGGGGCGGGACCCCCCGCGAGCAGTACTTC
>-|-|TRBJ2-3|TRBV6-5
CASSPGQRIDTQYF
TGTGCCAGCAGTCCGGGACAAAGGATAGATACGCAGTATTTT
>-|-|TRBJ1-1|TRBV5-5
CASSLGTNTEAFF
TGTGCCAGCAGCTTGGGGACAAACACTGAAGCTTTCTTT
>-|TRBD1|TRBJ1-1|TRBV6-5
CASITGGTEAFF
TGTGCCAGCATTACAGGGGGCACTGAAGCTTTCTTT
>-|-|TRBJ1-1|TRBV30
CAWSWVTGGTEAFF
TGTGCCTGGAGTTGGGTTACTGGGGGGACTGAAGCTTTCTTT
>-|TRBD2|TRBJ2-5|TRBV9
CASSSRGGNSPPETQYF
TGTGCCAGCAGCTCACGGGGGGGCAACTCCCCCCCAGAGACCCAGTACTTC
>once|TRBD1|TRBJ1-1|TRBV7-9
CASRTGGRNTEAFF
TGTGCCAGCAGGACAGGGGGGAGGAACACTGAAGCTTTCTTT
>-|TRBD2|TRBJ2-7|TRBV4-1
CASSQESPWASGGPYEQYF
TGCGCCAGCAGCCAAGAGAGCCCTTGGGCAAGCGGGGGGCCCTACGAGCAGTACTTC
>-|TRBD1|TRBJ1-2|TRBV6-2/TRBV6-3
CASSYPPGQGFGYTF
TGTGCCAGCAGTTACCCGCCGGGACAGGGATTCGGCTACACCTTC
>-|TRBD1|TRBJ1-1|TRBV5-1
CASSLTGGESEAFF
TGCGCCAGCAGCTTGACAGGGGGGGAGAGTGAAGCTTTCTTT
>-|-|TRBJ1-1|TRBV19
CASSIGTGSTEAFF
TGTGCCAGTAGTATAGGAACAGGGAGCACTGAAGCTTTCTTT
>-|TRBD1|TRBJ2-5|TRBV29-1
CSVVGQAPGPITQETQYF
TGCAGCGTTGTGGGACAGGCCCCGGGCCCAATTACCCAAGAGACCCAGTACTTC
>-|-|TRBJ2-2|TRBV29-1
CSGQEMNTGELFF
TGCAGCGGACAGGAGATGAACACCGGGGAGCTGTTTTTT
>-|-|TRBJ2-1|TRBV24-1
CATSDPGVGGGTYNEQFF
TGTGCCACCAGTGATCCAGGGGTCGGAGGAGGAACTTACAATGAGCAGTTCTTC
>-|-|TRBJ2-3|TRBV29-1
CSVEDPGGKNAGTQYF
TGCAGCGTTGAAGATCCGGGCGGAAAAAACGCGGGTACGCAGTATTTT
>-|TRBD1|TRBJ2-2|TRBV11-2
CASSLGGTGFTGELFF
TGTGCCAGCAGCTTAGGTGGGACAGGGTTTACCGGGGAGCTGTTTTTT
>-|-|TRBJ2-1|TRBV4-2
CASSQDRVRGNEQFF
TGTGCCAGCAGCCAAGATCGGGTCCGGGGGAATGAGCAGTTCTTC
>-|TRBD1|TRBJ1-5|TRBV6-1
CASSEQQGGNQPQHF
TGTGCCAGCAGTGAGCAACAGGGGGGCAATCAGCCCCAGCATTTT
>-|-|TRBJ2-3|TRBV7-9
CASSLWTSGLTDTQYF
TGTGCCAGCAGCTTATGGACGTCAGGGTTGACAGATACGCAGTATTTT
>-|TRBD2|TRBJ2-1|TRBV6-4
CASSDGTSGRNPYNEQFF
TGTGCCAGCAGTGACGGCACTAGCGGGAGGAATCCCTACAATGAGCAGTTCTTC
>-|TRBD2|TRBJ2-7|TRBV7-6
CASSPGTTDEQYF
TGTGCCAGCAGCCCAGGGACTACAGACGAGCAGTACTTC
>-|-|TRBJ2-1|TRBV29-1
CSVHLQGTPGYNEQFF
TGCAGCGTTCACTTACAGGGCACCCCTGGTTACAATGAGCAGTTCTTC
>-|-|TRBJ2-7|TRBV30
CAWSSAYEQYF
TGTGCCTGGAGTAGCGCGTACGAGCAGTACTTC
>-|-|TRBJ1-5|TRBV6-5
CASTVTDQPQHF
TGTGCCAGCACCGTAACAGATCAGCCCCAGCATTTT
>-|-|TRBJ1-6|TRBV6-5
CASTGGTYNSPLHF
TGTGCCAGCACGGGGGGCACCTATAATTCACCCCTCCACTTT
>many|-|TRBJ1-1|TRBV5-6
CASTLGGMNTEAFF
TGTGCCAGCACCTTAGGAGGGATGAACACTGAAGCTTTCTTT
>-|-|TRBJ2-1|TRBV5-1
CASSGHGGGGAYNEQFF
TGCGCCAGCAGCGGTCACGGGGGCGGGGGAGCCTACAATGAGCAGTTCTTC
>-|-|TRBJ2-7|TRBV5-6
CASSARGYEQYF
TGTGCCAGCAGCGCGCGAGGTTACGAGCAGTACTTC
>-|TRBD1|TRBJ1-5|TRBV6-4
CARGHRGWYQPQHF
TGTGCCAGGGGACACAGGGGGTGGTATCAGCCCCAGCATTTT
>-|-|TRBJ1-3|TRBV6-5
CASTEATPTGTIYF
TGTGCCAGCACCGAGGCCACCCCAACTGGCACCATATATTTT
>-|-|TRBJ1-4|TRBV7-9
CASSRSDTGKLFF
TGTGCCAGCAGCCGATCGGACACGGGAAAACTGTTTTTT
>-|TRBD1|TRBJ2-7|TRBV19
CASKADRGNEQYF
TGTGCCAGTAAGGCCGACAGGGGAAACGAGCAGTACTTC